This T cell receptor (beta chain) originates from a study of high-grade serous ovarian cancer treatment subgroups (dated by TCRdb to about 2021). For context, the study as a whole: Sequencing yielded a mean of 14,192 reads and approximately 7,000 unique TCR beta rearrangements per sample. The study profiled TCR beta repertoires in high-grade serous ovarian cancer patients grouped by complete gross resection or neoadjuvant chemotherapy response under a laparoscopic triage algorithm. The roughly 30-patient cohort included around 10 patients with no residual disease after primary surgery (R0), around 10 excellent NACT responders, and around 10 poor NACT responders. In total there were approximately 96 samples, since every patient provided one primary tumor sample and two metastatic tumor samples.

The tumor samples were collected prior to definitive surgery or chemotherapy. Genomic DNA was extracted by the MD Anderson Biospecimen Extraction Resource, and TCR sequencing was done by the MD Anderson Cancer Genomics Laboratory. Overall study results and their limits: TCR clonal relatedness correlated positively with neoantigen level and, by trend, with copy number variation and mutation load from whole-genome sequencing. The TCR repertoire analyses centered on CDR3, and CDR1 and CDR2 were not analyzed. Repertoire similarity ranging from about 0.1 to 0.85 was observed between tumors from the same patient, whereas almost no similarity was observed between different patients. Because bulk tumor TCR sequencing provided no spatial information, insight into HGSC tumor complexity and diversity was limited.

High-throughput TCR profiling via ImmunoSEQ was performed on the 90 or so tumor samples. Under the source paper's analysis protocol: Repertoire diversity metrics included richness (unique productive sequences), clonality, evenness and relatedness; Bhattacharyya coefficient assessed similarity between samples. In a sensitivity analysis, TCRs with fewer than two reads were excluded, and consistent conclusions were obtained. The table was pulled from immuneACCESS by TCRdb, which kept in-frame rearrangements only. Such tables lose some clones; where checked, under half of the loss comes from unresolved V genes, and the rest has no known cause. V and J calls and clone size are as listed in that table; D and trimming were resolved from the DNA. This sample comprises more than 35,000 clones, 79% of them detected only once. The ten largest clones capture roughly 3% of the sample. CDR1 and CDR2, per the germline V gene (reference sequence), are LNHDA and SQIVND. After removal of 3 bases from V and 6 bases from J, the junction retains 4 bases not matched to a gene. Including cysteine and phenylalanine, the CDR3 has 13 amino acids. Solely the CDR3 DNA is kept, with 39 bases framed from the first base.

Points on this clone: Its antigen has not been determined. Base qualities are not recorded, but no much larger clone differs from it by a single base.

Sequenced sample: tumor tissue. Recombination connected TRBV19 to TRBJ1-1, with TRBD1 identical over 7 junction bases. The receptor comes from a human donor with high-grade serous ovarian cancer. The bases read TGTGCCAGTAGTATTGCCAGGGGGGCTGAAGCTTTCTTT. Translated, this gives CASSIARGAEAFF. This CDR3, with the reference TRBV19 and TRBJ1-1 proteins standing in past its ends, gives the full variable domain DGGITQSPKYLFRKEGQNVTLSCEQNLNHDAMYWYRQDPGQGLRLIYYSQIVNDFQKGDIAEGYSVSREKKESFPLTVTSAQKNPTAFYLCASSIARGAEAFFGQGTRLTVV.